This passage covers 25 T cell receptor beta chains from one sample sequenced in a study of T cell responses to AZD1222 COVID-19 vaccine. The protocol was immunoSEQ multiplex PCR, while the TCRdb copy is restricted to in-frame clones and leaves out a portion. The sample has roughly 250,000 clones, over 85% seen once. The sample here was peripheral blood, taken on day 0 of AZD1222 vaccination. The receptors come from an adult in good health.

The V call is TRBV5-6, the J call TRBJ1-5; D ambiguous. CDR1 and CDR2 (germline): SGHDT, YYEEEE. The CDR3 has 14 amino acids. V was clipped by 5 bases and J by 1 base, with 10 bases between them. The CDR3 protein is CASRLARSNQPQHF. The CDR3 DNA is TGTGCCAGCAGGTTAGCGCGGAGCAATCAGCCCCAGCATTTT.

The J gene is TRBJ2-6, the V gene TRBV21-1. TRBV21-1 is reported as a pseudogene. This CDR3 spans 21 amino acids. CDR3 DNA: TGTGCCAGCAGCCCCCCAGAGGGTCGCAGGGTGGTCCCCTCTGGGGCCAACGTCCTGACTTTC. It is translated as CASSPPEGRRVVPSGANVLTF.

The chain carries TRBV10-3 and TRBJ2-2; 9 bases align to TRBD1. This CDR3 contains 15 residues. With 1 base clipped from V and 6 bases from J, the junction kept 3 bases outside the gene matches. The germline V gene has CDR1 ENHRY and CDR2 SYGVKD. The CDR3 bases are TGTGCCATCAGTGAGTGGACAGGGGAGGCCGGGGAGCTGTTTTTT. Translation gives CAISEWTGEAGELFF.

As regards this clone: This specimen includes other DNA sequences encoding the same CDR3. The rearrangement uses TRBV5-1 and TRBJ2-5, with 8 bases lining up with TRBD1. Germline CDR1 SGHRS, CDR2 YFSETQ. V trimming: 4 bases; J trimming: 4 bases; junction bases outside the gene matches: 6. The length of the CDR3 is 14 residues. Written as DNA, the CDR3 is TGCGCCAGCAGCCCCGGGACAGGAGGAGAGACCCAGTACTTC. As protein: CASSPGTGGETQYF. The complete variable domain, with remaining parts taken from reference TRBV5-1 and TRBJ2-5, reads KAGVTQTPRYLIKTRGQQVTLSCSPISGHRSVSWYQQTPGQGLQFLFEYFSETQRNKGNFPGRFSGRQFSNSRSEMNVSTLELGDSALYLCASSPGTGGETQYFGPGTRLLVL.

Comments on this clone: Different DNA sequences within this sample yield the same CDR3. The gene calls are TRBV12-3 or TRBV12-4 and TRBJ2-2; D unclear. CDR3 size: 11 residues. With 3 bases removed from V and 6 bases from J, the gap between germline ends came to 2 bases. This chain's CDR3 is CASSFSGELFF. CDR3 coding DNA: TGTGCCAGCAGTTTCTCCGGGGAGCTGTTTTTT.

V and J are TRBV7-2 and TRBJ2-3; 15 bases are shared with TRBD2. With V trimmed by 5 bases and J by 8 bases, 11 bases remained unmatched. The CDR3 runs to 17 residues. The germline V gene has CDR1 SGHTA and CDR2 FQGNSA. CDR3 nucleotide sequence: TGTGCCAGCAGCCCCCTCGGACTAGCGGGAGGGCACGGTACGCAGTATTTT. It encodes CASSPLGLAGGHGTQYF.

The chain uses TRBV2 and TRBJ1-1; 7 bases agree with TRBD1. The germline V gene has CDR1 SNHLY and CDR2 FYNNEI. After removal of 7 bases from V and 0 bases from J, the junction contained 8 bases not matched to a gene. This CDR3 contains 15 residues. CDR3 sequence: CASTQTGRMNTEAFF. As DNA, the CDR3 is TGTGCCAGCACCCAGACAGGGAGAATGAACACTGAAGCTTTCTTT.

The CDR3: CASSPTAWGYTF. The CDR3 DNA sequence: TGTGCCAGCAGCCCGACAGCGTGGGGCTACACCTTC. The chain couples TRBV7-2 to TRBJ1-2; the D gene is possibly TRBD1 (5 bases). The V end lost 5 bases, the J end lost 8 bases, and 12 bases lay between the germline ends. Germline CDR1 reads SGHTA; CDR2 reads FQGNSA. The CDR3 covers 12 residues.

The chain recombines TRBV18 with TRBJ1-3; no firm D call. V was shortened by 3 bases and J by 4 bases, with 4 bases between the two germline ends. CDR1 is KGHSH, CDR2 LQKENI, per germline. The CDR3 loop spans 12 amino acids. CDR3 coding DNA: TGTGCCAGCTCACCCGAGGGAAACACCATATATTTT. This sequence encodes CASSPEGNTIYF.

This chain links TRBV5-6 with TRBJ1-5, with D possibly being TRBD1 (6 bases). The CDR3 is 16 residues long. The germline V gene encodes CDR1 SGHDT and CDR2 YYEEEE. Trimming cost V 2 bases and J 2 bases, with 14 bases left between them. The CDR3 region is CASSFGGLYRNQPQHF. The CDR3 DNA follows: TGTGCCAGCAGCTTCGGGGGCCTCTACCGCAATCAGCCCCAGCATTTT. Full variable domain (missing parts from reference TRBV5-6 and TRBJ1-5): DAGVTQSPTHLIKTRGQQVTLRCSPKSGHDTVSWYQQALGQGPQFIFQYYEEEERQRGNFPDRFSGHQFPNYSSELNVNALLLGDSALYLCASSFGGLYRNQPQHFGDGTRLSIL.

The rearrangement links TRBV7-2 to TRBJ1-5, with D unclear. V was pared by 5 bases and J by 2 bases, with 10 bases between. Looked up from germline, CDR1 is SGHTA and CDR2 is FQGNSA. This CDR3 has 14 amino acids. The chain's CDR3 is CASSGSLGNQPQHF. DNA of the CDR3: TGTGCCAGCAGCGGGTCTTTGGGCAATCAGCCCCAGCATTTT.

The chain is built from TRBV7-2 and TRBJ2-3; the D is unclear. CDR1 and CDR2 (germline): SGHTA, FQGNSA. The length of the CDR3 is 14 residues. Between the trimmed V and J ends, which lost 5 bases and 7 bases, there was a span of 16 bases. CDR3 region: CASSRSSTENTQYF. The CDR3, as DNA: TGTGCCAGCAGCCGTAGTAGTACCGAAAATACGCAGTATTTT.

The genes are TRBV7-2 and TRBJ1-4, with D tentatively TRBD1 (5 bases). Trimming left V 0 bases short and J 7 bases short, with 15 bases between. Germline assignment: CDR1 SGHTA and CDR2 FQGNSA. The CDR3 has 16 residues. CDR3 nucleotide sequence: TGTGCCAGCAGCTTAGCGATGGGAGGGACGGGTGAAAAACTGTTTTTT. This encodes CASSLAMGGTGEKLFF.

There are a few counts of this clone. This same CDR3 is encoded by further DNA sequences in the sample. V is TRBV27 and J is TRBJ1-6; 8 bases are a match to TRBD1. This CDR3 is built from 14 residues. Germline values: CDR1 MNHEY, CDR2 SMNVEV (reference sequence). V gave up 7 bases and J gave up 6 bases; unmatched junction bases: 5. The CDR3 sequence: CASNRQGPNSPLHF. The CDR3 DNA is TGTGCCAGCAACAGACAGGGGCCTAATTCACCCCTCCACTTT.

The gene calls are TRBV5-6 and TRBJ2-3; maybe TRBD1 (6 bases). Germline V gene data show CDR1 as SGHDT and CDR2 as YYEEEE. The length of the CDR3 is 14 residues. Trimming took off 4 bases at V and 2 bases at J, with 11 bases between the two ends. Here the CDR3 DNA reads TGTGCCAGCAGCACGACAGGTTACACAGATACGCAGTATTTT. This sequence encodes CASSTTGYTDTQYF.

J is TRBJ1-2 and V is TRBV28, with TRBD1 matching 10 bases. Per germline, CDR1 MDHEN and CDR2 SYDVKM. CDR3 size: 15 residues. V trimming: 6 bases; J trimming: 7 bases; junction bases outside the gene matches: 11. The CDR3 sequence: CASRYGDRGYGGYTF. The CDR3 DNA follows: TGTGCCAGCAGATATGGGGACAGGGGATATGGTGGCTACACCTTC.

In this sample, this clone turned up a few times. V is TRBV14 and J is TRBJ1-2; 8 bases line up with TRBD1. The trim removed 4 bases at V and 7 bases at J, leaving 11 bases unmatched. This CDR3 spans 15 amino acids. CDR1 and CDR2 from the germline V gene are SGHDN and FVKESK. CDR3 sequence: CASSLRDRPSRGYTF. The DNA of the CDR3 is TGTGCCAGCAGCCTCCGGGACAGGCCCTCGCGTGGCTACACCTTC.

The chain couples TRBV2 to TRBJ1-6; D gene ambiguous. V lost 6 bases to trimming and J lost 6 bases, with 12 bases between them. From germline, CDR1 is SNHLY and CDR2 FYNNEI. The CDR3 consists of 14 residues. The CDR3 sequence: CASRASVGNSPLHF. CDR3 sequence (DNA): TGTGCCAGCAGGGCCAGCGTGGGTAATTCACCCCTCCACTTT.

This sequence joins TRBV5-1 and TRBJ1-1, with D unresolved. CDR1 and CDR2 from the germline V gene are SGHRS and YFSETQ. The CDR3 totals 15 residues. The ends were cut back, 3 bases at V and 3 bases at J, with 15 bases in the middle. The CDR3 nucleotides are TGCGCCAGCAGCTCTTTGGCCAGTGCGGACACTGAAGCTTTCTTT. It specifies CASSSLASADTEAFF.

The rearrangement links TRBV10-3 to TRBJ2-2, with a tentative D call TRBD2 (6 bases). This CDR3 region has 15 residues. Germline lookup yields CDR1 ENHRY and CDR2 SYGVKD. Trimming removed 6 bases at V and 2 bases at J, with 13 bases between. The CDR3 protein is CAISQGEVNTGELFF. CDR3 DNA sequence: TGTGCCATCAGCCAAGGGGAGGTAAACACCGGGGAGCTGTTTTTT.

The chain uses TRBV28 and TRBJ2-1; 8 nucleotides match TRBD2. The CDR3 spans 18 residues. Germline V gene lookup returns CDR1 MDHEN and CDR2 SYDVKM. V lost 3 bases and J lost 4; bases outside the gene matches: 14. In DNA, the CDR3 is TGTGCCAGCAGTTTCCCCACGGGGGGGTATCGGGCATACAATGAGCAGTTCTTC. Translated, it gives CASSFPTGGYRAYNEQFF.

The gene calls are TRBV5-1 and TRBJ2-7; the match to TRBD2 covers 9 bases. Trimming took 4 bases from V and 3 from J; bases not matched to a gene: 5. The CDR3 is 14 residues long. CDR1 is SGHRS, CDR2 YFSETQ, per germline. The CDR3 protein is CASSVTSGVYEQYF. CDR3 DNA sequence: TGCGCCAGCAGCGTGACTAGCGGAGTCTACGAGCAGTACTTC.

The chain carries TRBV7-2 and TRBJ1-6; 7 bases line up with TRBD1. V trimming: 5 bases; J trimming: 14 bases; junction bases outside the gene matches: 15. The germline CDR1 and CDR2 sequences are SGHTA and FQGNSA. The CDR3 loop spans 15 amino acids. The CDR3 reads CASSPGTAHLETLHF. The CDR3 nucleotides read TGTGCCAGCAGCCCCGGGACAGCCCACCTGGAGACCCTCCACTTT.

CDR3 in amino acids: CATKDSTGEKLFF. In nucleotides, the CDR3 is TGTGCCACCAAGGACAGCACGGGGGAAAAACTGTTTTTT. The chain carries TRBV10-3 and TRBJ1-4, with D perhaps TRBD1 (6 bases). This CDR3 contains 13 residues. V was cut by 10 bases and J by 8 bases, with 17 bases left in between. The germline V gene encodes CDR1 ENHRY and CDR2 SYGVKD.

The chain carries TRBV27 and TRBJ2-7; tentatively, D is TRBD2 (7 bases). The CDR3 sequence is 15 residues long. Germline V CDR1 and CDR2: MNHEY, SMNVEV (reference sequence). V was clipped by 8 bases and J by 0 bases, with 17 bases between them. The CDR3 bases are TGTGCCAGCTGTGAAGGGGGAGGGAGCTCCTACGAGCAGTACTTC. This gives the protein CASCEGGGSSYEQYF.